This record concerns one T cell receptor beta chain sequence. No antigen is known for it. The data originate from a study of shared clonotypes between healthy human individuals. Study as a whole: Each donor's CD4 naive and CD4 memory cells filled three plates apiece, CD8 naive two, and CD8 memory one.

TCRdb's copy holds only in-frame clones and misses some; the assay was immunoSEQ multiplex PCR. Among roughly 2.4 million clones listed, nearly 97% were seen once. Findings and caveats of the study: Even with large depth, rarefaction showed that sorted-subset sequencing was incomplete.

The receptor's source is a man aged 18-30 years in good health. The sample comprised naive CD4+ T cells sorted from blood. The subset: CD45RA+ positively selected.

The CDR3 DNA follows: TGCGCCAGCAGCTTGGAGATCCCGCCCTACAATGAGCAGTTCTTC. It yields the protein CASSLEIPPYNEQFF. The rearrangement uses TRBV5-1 and TRBJ2-1, with D unclear. V was clipped by 0 bases and J by 2 bases, with 9 bases between them. CDR1 and CDR2 from the germline V gene are SGHRS and YFSETQ. The CDR3 has 15 amino acids.